This is a list of T cell receptor beta chains from one sample in a study of T cell repertoires in cytomegalovirus infection. TCRdb re-derived calls from the reads in MiXCR, one entry per CDR3 protein. Among about 830,000 distinct CDR3 sequences listed, roughly 33% were seen once. The antigens for these receptors are not known. Sequencing was performed on cultured CD8+ T cells from PBMCs, taken from culture after CMV antigen stimulation. The receptors were sampled from a human donor in good health (CMV status not recorded). Some clones in this sample may be carry-over from other donors' samples. Both conserved end residues are trimmed from each CDR3.

v_gene: TRBV27; j_gene: TRBJ2-6; CDR3aa: ASSLYGVPGANVLT
v_gene: TRBV4-2; j_gene: TRBJ2-1; CDR3aa: ASSQEGRGSKYEQF
v_gene: TRBV4-2; j_gene: TRBJ2-1; CDR3aa: ASSQGAEYNEQF
v_gene: TRBV18; j_gene: TRBJ2-7; CDR3aa: ASSPGQHYEQY
v_gene: TRBV27; j_gene: TRBJ1-2; CDR3aa: ASSLSFGDLLNYSYT
v_gene: TRBV6-1; j_gene: TRBJ1-3; CDR3aa: ASSLINSGNTIY
v_gene: TRBV12-3/TRBV12-4; j_gene: TRBJ2-2; CDR3aa: ASSYQFSGELF
v_gene: TRBV7-8; j_gene: TRBJ2-5; CDR3aa: ASSKGTSNPETQY
v_gene: TRBV4-1; j_gene: TRBJ1-1; CDR3aa: ASSQVIGQGATEAF
v_gene: TRBV7-9; j_gene: TRBJ1-2; CDR3aa: ASSLVSSSYGYT
v_gene: TRBV7-2; j_gene: TRBJ1-5; CDR3aa: ASSLVPGGGNQPQH
v_gene: TRBV12-3/TRBV12-4; j_gene: TRBJ2-1; CDR3aa: ASSFQLQGAWDEQF
v_gene: TRBV4-1; j_gene: TRBJ1-2; CDR3aa: ASSLVGGATGYT
v_gene: TRBV5-1; j_gene: TRBJ2-1; CDR3aa: ASSLVRGQSDNEQF
v_gene: TRBV20-1; j_gene: TRBJ1-1; CDR3aa: SARVTSSLNTEAF
v_gene: TRBV6-6; j_gene: TRBJ1-4; CDR3aa: ASSVGRVLF
v_gene: TRBV6-2/TRBV6-3; j_gene: TRBJ2-2; CDR3aa: ASSLLVQAVNTGELF
v_gene: TRBV7-9; j_gene: TRBJ2-2; CDR3aa: ASSTKAGELF
v_gene: TRBV27; j_gene: TRBJ1-2; CDR3aa: ASSLSWGALNYGYT
v_gene: TRBV12-3/TRBV12-4; j_gene: TRBJ2-5; CDR3aa: ASRSGTGEVETQY
v_gene: TRBV6-5; j_gene: TRBJ1-1; CDR3aa: ASSYSRMLNTEAF
v_gene: TRBV6-5; j_gene: TRBJ2-1; CDR3aa: ASSSFGTSGNEQF
v_gene: TRBV4-2; j_gene: TRBJ1-2; CDR3aa: ASSQGTNYGYT
v_gene: TRBV27; j_gene: TRBJ2-5; CDR3aa: ASSPETTQETQY
v_gene: TRBV7-8; j_gene: TRBJ1-5; CDR3aa: ASSPPGPGVQPQH
v_gene: TRBV28; j_gene: TRBJ1-4; CDR3aa: ASSLNRRPTNEKLF
v_gene: TRBV5-6; j_gene: TRBJ1-1; CDR3aa: ASSGDRAVEAF
v_gene: TRBV11-3; j_gene: TRBJ2-1; CDR3aa: ASSLEAGGPNEQF
v_gene: TRBV7-9; j_gene: TRBJ1-1; CDR3aa: ASSRATEAF
v_gene: TRBV7-3; j_gene: TRBJ2-3; CDR3aa: ASSLTTSPGLAAYTQY
v_gene: TRBV29-1; j_gene: TRBJ2-5; CDR3aa: SVSAGQETQY
v_gene: TRBV5-1; j_gene: TRBJ1-3; CDR3aa: ASSSHREAGNTIY
v_gene: TRBV2; j_gene: TRBJ2-1; CDR3aa: ASSEREGNYNEQF
v_gene: TRBV5-4; j_gene: TRBJ1-2; CDR3aa: ASSPAGARNYGYT
v_gene: TRBV6-5; j_gene: TRBJ1-2; CDR3aa: ASSLTGGGNYGYT
v_gene: TRBV12-3/TRBV12-4; j_gene: TRBJ1-2; CDR3aa: ASFAGEEGYT
v_gene: TRBV6-4; j_gene: TRBJ2-3; CDR3aa: ASSERVTDTQY
v_gene: TRBV4-3; j_gene: TRBJ1-5; CDR3aa: ASSQDRGPQPQH